This TCR beta chain stems from a study of CD8 T cells in ankylosing spondylitis. Study-level results: Significant enrichment of disease-linked clones was reported in matched ankylosing spondylitis synovial fluid. Disease-linked clones, CD8+, were relatively rare in peripheral blood.

This CDR3 has 17 residues. Between the trimmed V and J ends, which lost 5 bases and 0 bases, there was a span of 17 bases. The V gene's germline CDR1 is MNHNS and CDR2 SASEGT. A quantitative 5'-RACE method, one with molecular barcodes, was used to make TCR beta libraries. MiXCR was run by TCRdb on the 5' RACE reads, yielding one entry per CDR3 protein. The sample lists about 130,000 distinct CDR3 sequences, about 6.5% seen once, with 9% to 15% in the top ten. This clonotype was seen at least ten times. No antigen is known for it. The sequence came from a male donor with ankylosing spondylitis or in good health (not recorded which). The rearrangement links TRBV6-1 to TRBJ2-4; D possibly corresponds to TRBD1 (5 bases). Sequencing was done on a sample of blood, either unsorted or a sorted T cell fraction (not recorded which). The CDR3 spells CASSRGTGLKAKNIQYF. DNA for the CDR3: TGTGCCAGCAGTAGGGGTACAGGCCTCAAAGCCAAAAACATTCAGTACTTC.